This T cell receptor beta chain was identified during a study of molecular identifiers for immune sequencing clone quantification. Libraries of naive CD8 cells were prepared from 20,000 to 1,000,000 sorted cells using 10%, 30% or 50% RNA. In TCRdb, the PCR reads were re-called with MiXCR into one record per CDR3 protein. The sample comprises around 460,000 distinct CDR3 sequences, 20% to 25% of which are singletons, and 0.65% to 0.95% rests with the top ten. The sample holds a few counts of this clonotype. Germline V lookup: CDR1 SGHVS, CDR2 FQNEAQ. The CDR3 runs 16 residues. J was trimmed by 2 bases and V by 2 bases; bases with no gene match: 4.

The TCR sequence derives from a human donor in good health. Some libraries in this study had Jurkat cell RNA spiked in. Material for sequencing was naive CD8+ T cells from blood, with Jurkat cell RNA spiked in. This sample's subset: FACS-sorted CD8+CD4-CCR7+CD45RA+ naive T cells. The chain carries TRBV7-8 and TRBJ2-3; 10 bases match TRBD2. The CDR3 DNA reads TGTGCCAGCAGCTTACTAGCGGGGGTTCCCACAGATACGCAGTATTTT. Encoded protein: CASSLLAGVPTDTQYF.